This T cell receptor beta chain was obtained from a study of T cell clones after liver transplantation (dated by TCRdb to the late 2010s). A note on the overall study: ITN030ST, the source of the samples, was a randomized trial that attempted immunosuppression withdrawal within 2 years of liver transplantation. Donor-reactive T cell clones were identified by TCRbeta sequencing after a pre-transplant mixed lymphocyte reaction and then tracked in post-transplant blood. As an antigen-independent comparator for the donor-reactive sequences, third party-reactive TCRbeta sequences from pre-transplant MLRs were identified as well. Of the eight recipients, three were HCV-positive, while the remaining recipients had been transplanted for non-autoimmune, non-viral indications. Until randomization at 12-24 months post-transplant, subjects were given standard immunosuppression, with no induction therapy. Tolerance was defined as complete withdrawal of immunosuppression for at least one year without a rise in liver enzymes beyond twice the upper limit of normal. Blood samples were collected pre-transplant, pre-randomization before withdrawal, and post-randomization after either complete withdrawal or failed withdrawal. A cohort of 8 liver transplant recipients was studied, of whom 3 were classified as tolerant and 5 as non-tolerant. What the authors observed across the whole study: In a couple of subjects, low numbers of available donor cells limited the measurable donor-reactive repertoire. Donor-reactive sequences declined more than third party-reactive ones, suggesting partial antigen-specific deletion unrelated to withdrawal success. Conclusions were preliminary, limited by small, heterogeneous patient numbers and non-standardized post-transplant time points. Without allograft tissue specimens, donor-reactive T cells may have migrated into the graft rather than being deleted. After accounting for repertoire turnover, donor-reactive detection was significantly reduced in 7 of 8 subjects for CD4 and 8 of 8 for CD8. Circulating donor-reactive CD4 TCRbeta sequences fell significantly post-transplant in most of the 8 subjects, irrespective of tolerance or HCV status.

Using immunoSEQ, frozen genomic DNA was subjected to high-throughput TCRbeta CDR3 sequencing, a process that included PCR amplification, mapping, bias correction and internal controls. The paper's processing steps were these. Productive rearrangements were kept, and unique TCRbeta sequences were defined by CDR3 nucleotide sequence plus V and J gene. A sequence counted as donor-reactive only if the sequence showed at least 5-fold expansion in CFSE-low cells compared with unstimulated pre-transplant cells and had a frequency of at least 0.01%. Per-subject minimum frequency thresholds, based on the lowest-template unstimulated sample, ensured at least 90% detection power. Repertoire turnover was measured by Jensen-Shannon divergence between the top 1000 TCRbeta sequences post- and pre-transplant. Changes in detection of donor-reactive sequences were assessed with two-sided Fisher's exact tests. Drawn from immuneACCESS, this table holds only the in-frame rearrangements with V and J called that TCRdb kept. Clones are partly lost; checked studies trace under half to an unresolved V gene and leave the rest unexplained. D and trimming were read from the DNA, whereas the V and J calls and clone size are those reported in that table. For this sample there are about 75,000 clones; roughly 80% appear just once. Together, the top ten hold 2.1% of the sample.

Unstimulated PBMCs, after thawing, were stained for CD3, CD4 and CD8 and then FACS-sorted into CD3+CD4+ and CD3+CD8+ populations. Each of the 8 studied subjects was randomized to immunosuppression withdrawal. The Qiagen DNeasy Blood and Tissue Kit was used to isolate genomic DNA. A remark on this clone: Its target antigen remains unknown. One base away there is no much larger clone; base qualities are not given.

Taken from the germline V gene, the CDR1 and CDR2 loops are SGDLS and YYNGEE. V loses 3 bases at its end and J loses 5 bases; junction bases beyond the gene matches: 6. Counted from cysteine to phenylalanine, this CDR3 has 14 amino acids. Only the CDR3 portion is preserved as DNA: 42 bases, with reading frame beginning at the first base. The chain is made from TRBV9 and TRBJ2-7, with 9 middle bases fitting TRBD2. The sample consisted of CD4+ T cells from blood, taken roughly 50 months after liver transplant. The TCR was taken from a human patient who received a liver transplant. After a transplant, not all T cells may be the patient's own; some may come from the graft donor. The DNA sequence reads TGTGCCAGCAGCGCTCGCGGGGGGGTACACGAGCAGTACTTC. This sequence encodes CASSARGGVHEQYF.